Included here is one T cell receptor beta chain sequence, with context. Its antigen is not known. This CDR3 is 13 amino acids long. The ends lost 5 bases at V and 6 bases at J; junction bases unmatched: 7. Germline V gives CDR1 SGHTA, CDR2 FQGTGA. All the people who gave samples were healthy bone marrow donors. The sample comes from a study of cytomegalovirus exposure and HLA in healthy donors. Primers included in the PCR were 60 Vbeta and 13 Jbeta primers. The data were produced by immunoSEQ multiplex PCR, yet TCRdb's version contains in-frame clones alone and is incomplete. The data contain about 150,000 clones, around 80% of them seen just once; the ten biggest clones take up 3.5% to 5.5%. General study findings and limits: Follow-up analysis later connected one missense variant in DCLRE1C with trimming of TCR beta V- and J-genes.

The genes are TRBV7-3 and TRBJ2-7; 7 bases are a match to TRBD1. Sequenced: PBMCs. This receptor was obtained from a woman aged 40 to 49 in good health and CMV-seropositive. CDR3 DNA: TGTGCCAGCAGCCGTTCCAGGGGGAGCGAGCAGTACTTC. Amino acids: CASSRSRGSEQYF.